The 30 T cell receptor beta chains below come from one sample, sequenced in a study of blood T cell repertoires in COVID-19. Method: immunoSEQ multiplex PCR; TCRdb's copy keeps in-frame clones and lacks some. The sample includes some 210,000 clones, around 81% seen only once; the top ten take 4.3%. The specimen sequenced was PBMCs or T cells enriched from blood (not recorded which). The origin of the receptors is a man aged 30-40 years with acute COVID-19.

The chain links TRBV28 to TRBJ2-4, with TRBD1 as a possible D gene (5 bases). The CDR3 runs 19 residues. Germline V gene lookup returns CDR1 MDHEN and CDR2 SYDVKM. V lost 5 bases and J 3 bases, leaving 26 bases between the germline ends. CDR3 DNA sequence: TGTGCCAGCAGTCCCGCCAATCCAGGGCGGTGGGCTGACAAAAACATTCAGTACTTC. This encodes CASSPANPGRWADKNIQYF.

The V and J genes are TRBV5-1 and TRBJ2-7; TRBD1 might be the D (5 bases). The CDR3 is made up of 16 amino acids. The germline V and J ends were trimmed by 2 bases and 1 base, with 16 bases remaining between them. CDR1 SGHRS and CDR2 YFSETQ come from the germline V gene. The CDR3 spells CASSFGQRGLSYEQYF. The CDR3 region has the DNA TGCGCCAGCAGCTTTGGCCAAAGGGGTTTATCCTACGAGCAGTACTTC.

In this sample, this clone turned up a few times. The rearrangement joins TRBV4-1 to TRBJ2-1; 13 nucleotides agree with TRBD2. V was clipped by 5 bases and J by 4 bases; unmatched bases: 11. The CDR3 extends over 18 amino acids. CDR1 and CDR2 (germline): MGHRA, YSYEKL. The CDR3 reads CASSFGLAGAGIYNEQFF. In DNA, the CDR3 is TGCGCCAGCAGCTTCGGACTAGCGGGAGCGGGCATATACAATGAGCAGTTCTTC.

The rearrangement uses TRBV3-1 (or the pseudogene TRBV3-2) and TRBJ1-5; D is unclear. The CDR3 contains 15 residues. Trimming took off 1 base at V and 6 bases at J, with 13 bases between the two ends. CDR1 is LGHDT and CDR2 is YNNKEL in the germline V gene (reference sequence). CDR3 protein: CASSQGPGGIQPQHF. The CDR3 nucleotides are TGTGCCAGCAGCCAAGGACCGGGCGGGATTCAGCCCCAGCATTTT.

The rearrangement joins TRBV3-1 (or the pseudogene TRBV3-2) to TRBJ2-3; D not resolved. The CDR3 runs 15 residues. Trimming removed 6 bases at V and 2 bases at J, with 15 bases between. Germline CDR1 reads LGHDT; CDR2 reads YNNKEL (reference sequence). CDR3 in DNA: TGTGCCAGCAGTCTCATGGCGACTTCCACAGATACGCAGTATTTT. Its protein is CASSLMATSTDTQYF.

The chain has TRBV5-4 and TRBJ2-7; 11 bases are a match to TRBD2. V dropped 7 bases and J dropped 6; count of bases not matched to a gene: 9. The CDR3 is 14 residues long. Germline V gene data show CDR1 as SGHNT and CDR2 as YYREEE (reference sequence). The CDR3 bases are TGTGCCAGCGGAATAGCGGGGGGGCAGCTCGAGCAGTACTTC. Protein: CASGIAGGQLEQYF.

The rearrangement links TRBV14 to TRBJ1-2; a weak D match, TRBD1 (5 bases). V dropped 4 bases and J dropped 4 bases, with 16 bases sitting between them. Germline loops: CDR1 SGHDN, CDR2 FVKESK. The CDR3 extends over 15 amino acids. The CDR3 DNA reads as TGTGCCAGCAGCCCCGGCCAGGGTTTTTCCTATGGCTACACCTTC. Translation: CASSPGQGFSYGYTF.

This clone showed up just once. This rearrangement joins TRBV9 to TRBJ1-5; D unclear. The CDR3 runs 15 residues. The germline V gene has CDR1 SGDLS and CDR2 YYNGEE. V shed 0 bases and J shed 6 bases, with 13 bases lying between them. CDR3 sequence: CASSVGPNTVQPQHF. CDR3 nucleotides: TGTGCCAGCAGCGTAGGACCCAACACAGTTCAGCCCCAGCATTTT.

This clone appeared a few times. The rearrangement joins TRBV5-1 to TRBJ2-3, with TRBD2 identical over 14 bases. The CDR3 is 18 amino acids. V gave up 3 bases and J gave up 5 bases; unmatched junction bases: 11. Germline V gene lookup returns CDR1 SGHRS and CDR2 YFSETQ. The CDR3 is CASSSMTSGGAGQDTQYF. In DNA form, the CDR3 reads TGCGCCAGCAGCTCGATGACTAGCGGGGGGGCCGGTCAAGATACGCAGTATTTT.

The chain links TRBV6-6 to TRBJ1-5; a possible D gene is TRBD1 (6 bases). This CDR3 contains 18 residues. V lost 5 bases and J 3 bases, leaving 23 bases between the germline ends. CDR1 MNHNY and CDR2 SVGAGI come from the germline V gene (reference sequence). In nucleotides, the CDR3 is TGTGCCAGCAGTCCGAGGCATTCTGGCCAGGGGATCAATCAGCCCCAGCATTTT. This encodes CASSPRHSGQGINQPQHF.

The rearrangement joins TRBV9 to TRBJ1-6, with D unclear. The V gene's germline CDR1 is SGDLS and CDR2 YYNGEE. CDR3 length: 14 residues. Trimming removed 3 bases from V and 11 bases from J, with 15 bases in between. The CDR3 loop reads CASSGHGEWTPLHF. CDR3 nucleotide sequence: TGTGCCAGCAGCGGACACGGGGAATGGACACCCCTCCACTTT.

A single count supports this clone. V usage is TRBV18 and J usage is TRBJ1-1; D not certain. V was pared by 0 bases and J by 1 base, with 9 bases between. This CDR3 has 15 residues. Per germline, CDR1 KGHSH and CDR2 LQKENI. This chain's CDR3 is CASSPPGFENTEAFF. CDR3 nucleotides: TGTGCCAGCTCACCACCGGGCTTCGAGAACACTGAAGCTTTCTTT.

This clone occurred a few times. This chain joins TRBV9 and TRBJ1-1, with 9 bases that match TRBD1. The CDR3 runs 15 residues. Trimming at V came to 0 bases and at J to 5 bases, leaving 5 bases not matched to a gene. Germline CDR1 SGDLS, CDR2 YYNGEE. The CDR3 loop reads CASSVGGQGRTEAFF. CDR3 nucleotides: TGTGCCAGCAGCGTAGGCGGACAGGGGAGAACTGAAGCTTTCTTT.

V gene TRBV27 combines with J gene TRBJ1-1; D gene uncertain. The germline V gene has CDR1 MNHEY and CDR2 SMNVEV (reference sequence). CDR3 length equals 15 residues. Trimming took off 0 bases at V and 0 bases at J, with 8 bases between the two ends. In DNA, the CDR3 is TGTGCCAGCAGTTTATCGATACAGCTGAACACTGAAGCTTTCTTT. Its protein product is CASSLSIQLNTEAFF.

The J gene is TRBJ1-5, the V gene TRBV2; TRBD1 might be the D (5 bases). The germline V gene encodes CDR1 SNHLY and CDR2 FYNNEI. This CDR3 is 15 amino acids long. V lost 3 bases to trimming and J lost 3 bases, with 12 bases between them. The CDR3 is CASSDGRVVNQPQHF. The CDR3 DNA is TGTGCCAGCAGTGATGGCAGGGTGGTCAATCAGCCCCAGCATTTT.

V gene TRBV10-2 combines with J gene TRBJ2-7; weak D call: TRBD1 (6 bases). The V and J ends lost 1 base and 2 bases respectively, with 12 bases between them. This CDR3 has 15 residues. Germline V gene sequence: CDR1 WSHSY, CDR2 SAAADI. CDR3 protein: CASSEWSGAAYEQYF. The CDR3 DNA reads TGCGCCAGCAGTGAGTGGTCAGGGGCCGCCTACGAGCAGTACTTC.

This clone was observed once. The rearrangement joins TRBV15 to TRBJ1-2, with D perhaps TRBD1 (6 bases). The V end was cut by 4 bases, the J end by 5 bases, with 8 bases between. Germline V lookup: CDR1 LNHNV, CDR2 YYDKDF (reference sequence). This CDR3 is built from 12 residues. This CDR3 is CATSKRGYGYTF. Here the CDR3 DNA reads TGTGCCACCAGCAAGAGGGGGTATGGCTACACCTTC.

The chain joins TRBV18 to TRBJ2-3; unclear D gene. Trimming shortened V by 0 bases and J by 6 bases, and 4 bases separated the two germline ends. Looked up from germline, CDR1 is KGHSH and CDR2 is LQKENI. This CDR3 contains 12 residues. CDR3 DNA: TGTGCCAGCTCACCACCCGCGGATACGCAGTATTTT. It yields the protein CASSPPADTQYF. Variable domain in full (rest from reference TRBV18 and TRBJ2-3): NAGVMQNPRHLVRRRGQEARLRCSPMKGHSHVYWYRQLPEEGLKFMVYLQKENIIDESGMPKERFSAEFPKEGPSILRIQQVVRGDSAAYFCASSPPADTQYFGPGTRLTVL.

The rearrangement links TRBV13 to TRBJ2-7; D gene unclear. The germline CDR1 and CDR2 sequences are PRHDT and FYEKMQ (reference sequence). This CDR3 is built from 13 residues. Trimming took 2 bases from V and 3 from J, leaving 8 bases between them. CDR3 residues: CASSLSTRYEQYF. The CDR3 DNA follows: TGTGCCAGCAGCTTAAGTACTCGCTACGAGCAGTACTTC.

This chain links TRBV19 with TRBJ1-2; D is unclear. CDR3 length: 13 residues. Trimming pared 6 bases from V and 0 bases from J, leaving 8 bases between. Germline CDR1 LNHDA, CDR2 SQIVND (reference sequence). Here the CDR3 DNA reads TGTGCCAGTAGCCCGTCTGCTAACTATGGCTACACCTTC. This translates into CASSPSANYGYTF.

The rearrangement joins TRBV25-1 to TRBJ2-5; no firm D call. The germline V gene encodes CDR1 MGHDK and CDR2 SYGVNS. CDR3 length: 12 amino acids. Between the trimmed V and J ends, which lost 3 bases and 5 bases, there was a span of 7 bases. The CDR3 region has the DNA TGTGCCAGCAGTGATTCCCGGGAGACCCAGTACTTC. It specifies CASSDSRETQYF. Filled out from reference TRBV25-1 and TRBJ2-5, the complete variable domain reads EADIYQTPRYLVIGTGKKITLECSQTMGHDKMYWYQQDPGMELHLIHYSYGVNSTEKGDLSSESTVSRIRTEHFPLTLESARPSHTSQYLCASSDSRETQYFGPGTRLLVL.

The V gene is TRBV2, the J gene TRBJ1-2; 8 positions match TRBD1. Germline V CDR1 and CDR2: SNHLY, FYNNEI. The trim removed 8 bases at V and 0 bases at J, leaving 5 bases unmatched. CDR3 length: 14 residues. Here the CDR3 reads CASLPDRANYGYTF. The CDR3 DNA reads as TGTGCCAGCCTACCGGACAGGGCTAACTATGGCTACACCTTC.

V is TRBV19 and J is TRBJ1-1, with TRBD1 matching 7 bases. The CDR3 covers 14 residues. Germline-derived CDR1 and CDR2 are LNHDA and SQIVND (reference sequence). J was trimmed by 4 bases and V by 4 bases; bases with no gene match: 6. The DNA for the CDR3 is TGTGCCAGTAGTACCACCACAGGGGCCACTGAAGCTTTCTTT. This translates into CASSTTTGATEAFF.

The chain employs TRBV11-2 and TRBJ2-1, with 8 bases identical to TRBD2. Trimming at V came to 5 bases and at J to 5 bases, leaving 8 bases not matched to a gene. Germline CDR1 reads SGHAT; CDR2 reads FQNNGV. The CDR3 covers 15 residues. The DNA of the CDR3 is TGTGCCAGCAGCCCCCGAACTAGCGGAAACAATGAGCAGTTCTTC. Translation gives CASSPRTSGNNEQFF.

The chain recombines TRBV5-5 with TRBJ1-1; D not certain. V was shortened by 0 bases and J by 4 bases, with 13 bases between the two germline ends. The CDR3 runs to 15 residues. Looked up from germline, CDR1 is SGHKS and CDR2 is YYEKEE (reference sequence). The CDR3 DNA reads TGTGCCAGCAGCTTGGCGGGAGGTCTCGTCACTGAAGCTTTCTTT. This translates into CASSLAGGLVTEAFF.

The chain has TRBV6-4 and TRBJ2-2; D gene uncertain. The CDR3 contains 13 residues. Germline CDR1 reads MRHNA; CDR2 reads SNTAGT. Deletions cut 5 bases from V and 1 base from J, with 5 bases between. CDR3: CASSRQNTGELFF. DNA of the CDR3: TGTGCCAGCAGTCGACAGAACACCGGGGAGCTGTTTTTT.

This clone was picked up a small number of times. This sequence joins TRBV29-1 and TRBJ2-1; a weak D match, TRBD2 (5 bases). Germline-derived CDR1 and CDR2 are SQVTM and ANQGSEA. The CDR3 sequence is 13 residues long. V was pared by 1 base and J by 9 bases, with 13 bases between. For the CDR3, the DNA is TGCAGCGTTGAAGTTATCCAGGCGGGTGAGCAGTTCTTC. Amino acids: CSVEVIQAGEQFF.

The rearrangement uses TRBV7-3 and TRBJ2-1; 10 bases map to TRBD2. V gave up 0 bases and J gave up 4 bases; unmatched junction bases: 3. The CDR3 is 16 residues long. Per the germline V gene, CDR1 is SGHTA and CDR2 is FQGTGA. The CDR3 spells CASSLTPAGGYNEQFF. The CDR3 DNA sequence: TGTGCCAGCAGCTTAACCCCAGCGGGGGGGTACAATGAGCAGTTCTTC.

V is TRBV9 and J is TRBJ2-1; possible D gene TRBD1, 5 bases. The CDR3 contains 11 residues. Trimming shortened V by 3 bases and J by 8 bases, and 6 bases separated the two germline ends. Germline CDR1 SGDLS, CDR2 YYNGEE. The CDR3 nucleotides are TGTGCCAGCAGCGCGACAGATGAGCAGTTCTTC. Translating gives CASSATDEQFF.

The table lists this clone with a count of one. The chain joins TRBV2 to TRBJ2-1; TRBD2 is a possible D gene (5 bases). Germline V gene sequence: CDR1 SNHLY, CDR2 FYNNEI. The CDR3 is 14 residues long. V shed 3 bases and J shed 2 bases, with 8 bases lying between them. Written as DNA, the CDR3 is TGTGCCAGCAGTGACCACGGGGCCTACAATGAGCAGTTCTTC. This encodes CASSDHGAYNEQFF.